This paragraph reports one TCR beta chain. Its antigen is currently not known. No base-level quality is on record; no much larger clone is a single base apart. CD8 naive samples were obtained by positive selection for CCR7 among CD45RO-negative cells, yielding a CD45RA+CCR7+ population from which TemRA cells were excluded. The donors were healthy, HIV-negative adults with no recently reported acute infections or vaccinations. Every donor was a Caucasian adult residing in Nashville, Tennessee, USA. Blood was obtained by leukapheresis, after which PBMCs were separated by Ficoll-Histopaque density gradient centrifugation and cryopreserved in liquid nitrogen vapor phase. Purity and quantity of every magnetically sorted T cell population were checked by analytical flow cytometry. From each sorted fraction, genomic DNA was isolated and quantified by UV absorbance on a Nanodrop 2000c. TCR CDR3 regions were amplified from genomic DNA by multiplex PCR using the deep immunoSEQ assay. Extracted genomic DNA from each cell subset was spread evenly across all wells of several immunoSEQ 96-well plates, with each plate serving as a replicate. For sorted subsets, about 200 ng genomic DNA, equal to 30,000 to 35,000 T cell genomes, was loaded into each replicate PCR. Purified libraries were measured with a Qubit 3.0 fluorometer, size-checked on a Bioanalyzer 2100, and measured again with the KAPA Library Quantification kit. Each immunoSEQ 96-well plate was sequenced on its own single-read 150-cycle Illumina NextSeq 550 flow cell. The authors' pipeline ran thus. Because only junctional sequences without quality scores were contained in the immunoSEQ output, filtering matching that applied to full-length reads could not be performed. To assign V/J genes and CDR3, sequences were annotated against IMGT germline references using PyIR, a Python wrapper for IgBLAST v1.9. Reads were removed for weak V/J assignments (E-value above 1e-6), missing CDR3, stop codons, out-of-frame junctions, or ambiguous translated residues. V3J clonotypes were defined by identical inferred V gene, J gene, and CDR3 amino acid sequence. To compute the percentage overlap between repertoires, the number of shared unique clonotypes was divided by the size of the smaller repertoire. Repertoire richness was assessed with RTK rarefaction, the Chao1 estimator, and Recon v2.1 estimates of unobserved clonotypes. OLGA was used to compute generation probabilities for all TCRbeta clonotypes that the gDNA method yielded from a handful of donors. What TCRdb holds here is the immuneACCESS table cut down to in-frame rearrangements. Part of the clones is not present; checked against another copy, under half of the missing clones reflect an unresolved V gene, and the others are unexplained. V and J calls and clone size are as listed in that table; D and trimming were resolved from the DNA. The sample data list a few million clones, and approximately 92% of these were observed just once. In total, the top ten clones hold around 1.7% of the sample.

This sample stems from a study of shared clonotypes between healthy human individuals (dated by TCRdb to 2020 to 2022). Background for the entire study: The cohort included a few men and two women between 18 and 49 years of age. Per donor, three plates each were used for CD4 naive and CD4 memory, two for CD8 naive, and one for CD8 memory. To estimate repertoire size and how much clonotypes are shared between individuals, the study performed deep sequencing of blood TCR repertoires from about five healthy adults. Different laboratories and diverse techniques were used to prepare libraries and sequence TCR repertoires, to increase sequencing depth and limit assay-specific biases. Each donor's leukapheresis produced roughly between about 0.8 and 10 billion PBMCs. What the study reported, not specific to this receptor: Approximately 5% of naive CD4, 3.5% of naive CD8, roughly 2.4% of memory CD4, and around 0.42% of memory CD8 clonotypes were shared across a few donors. Pairwise subsampling led to the expectation that sequencing depth would affect the degree of clonotype sharing among donors. Naive subsets generally had larger estimated clonotype richness than memory subsets did. The genetic and exposure-history diversity represented was limited by the small number of donors. Even with the large sequencing depth, rarefaction of the sorted-subset datasets indicated that sequencing was incomplete. Sampling was restricted to blood, and TCR repertoires in tissues likely differ from the TCR repertoires found in blood. Compared with non-shared clonotypes, the clonotypes found in all four sorted-subset donors had higher generation probabilities.

For CDR1 and CDR2, the germline V gene (reference sequence) lists LNHDA and SQIVND. From cysteine to phenylalanine, the CDR3 is 17 amino acids long. Kept here is only the CDR3 DNA, which spans 51 bases and is read in frame from base 1. The trim is 4 bases for V and 1 base for J, with a gap of 19 bases between the germline ends. The sequence is built from TRBV19 and TRBJ1-1; TRBD1 might be the D gene, on 6 matching bases. The receptor was derived from a man aged 18-30 years in good health. Some clones in this sample may be carry-over from other donors' samples. The sequencing sample was made of naive CD8+ T cells from PBMCs. The meaning of the sample's cell subset or site label: CD45RA+CCR7+. CDR3 sequence: CASSKRGTGTGNTEAFF. The bases read TGTGCCAGTAGTAAAAGGGGGACCGGGACCGGGAACACTGAAGCTTTCTTT.